Listed here is a single TCR beta chain. Its antigen is not known. These data are taken from a study of regulatory dendritic cells for organ transplantation. Study overall: Regulatory dendritic cells were monocyte-derived, receiving vitamin D3 on days 0 and 4 and IL-10 on day 4. General study findings and limits: Regulatory dendritic cells appeared to expand memory CD8+ clones less than mature ones.

Allogeneic regulatory or mature dendritic cells were co-cultured for approximately 5 days with CFSE-labeled sorted T cells at 1:10. Only in-frame clones appear in the TCRdb table, and some are missing; sequencing was by immunoSEQ multiplex PCR. Altogether about 12,000 clones are present, about four fifths being singletons, with the ten largest covering 1% to 1.4%. This CDR3 is built from 12 residues. Trimming removed 3 bases at V and 8 bases at J, with 8 bases between. Germline loops: CDR1 LNHDA, CDR2 SQIVND (reference sequence). The chain carries TRBV19 and TRBJ2-1, with D tentatively TRBD2 (5 bases). The origin of this receptor is a human donor in good health. Sequencing input: naive CD8+ T cells from blood cultured with regulatory dendritic cells. Subset defined: CD45RA+ naive T cells. The CDR3 nucleotides are TGTGCCAGTAGTATGGGCGGGTATGAGCAGTTCTTC. It specifies CASSMGGYEQFF. The full variable domain, completed using reference TRBV19 and TRBJ2-1, is DGGITQSPKYLFRKEGQNVTLSCEQNLNHDAMYWYRQDPGQGLRLIYYSQIVNDFQKGDIAEGYSVSREKKESFPLTVTSAQKNPTAFYLCASSMGGYEQFFGPGTRLTVL.